This T cell receptor (beta chain) stems from a study of patients and donors after allogeneic stem cell transplantation. TCRdb redid the calling of the RT-PCR reads with MiXCR, one entry per CDR3 protein. The data hold about 16,000 distinct CDR3 sequences, with approximately 25% observed a single time. This TCR came from a human donor who was either an allogeneic HSCT recipient or a stem cell or donor lymphocyte infusion donor (not recorded which). It is not recorded whose cells these are; they may come from a transplant donor. Sequencing was done on a sample of blood, either unsorted or a sorted T cell fraction (not recorded which).

The CDR3 DNA is TGTGCCAGCAGTTTCTCCGGGACAGGGGATGAAAAACTGTTTTTT. Encoded protein: CASSFSGTGDEKLFF. This chain joins TRBV28 and TRBJ1-4, with TRBD1 identical over 10 bases. CDR1 and CDR2 from the germline V gene are MDHEN and SYDVKM. The length of the CDR3 is 15 residues. V gave up 3 bases and J gave up 6 bases; unmatched junction bases: 4.